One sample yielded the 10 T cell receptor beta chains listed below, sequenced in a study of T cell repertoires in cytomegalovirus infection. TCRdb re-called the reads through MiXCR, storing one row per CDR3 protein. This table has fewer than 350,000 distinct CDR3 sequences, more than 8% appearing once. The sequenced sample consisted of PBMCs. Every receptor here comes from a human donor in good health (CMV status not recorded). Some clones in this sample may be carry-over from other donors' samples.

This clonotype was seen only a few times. The CDR3 nucleotides are TGTGCCAGCACTTCCCCCCTAGAGGAGCAGTACTTC. This gives the protein CASTSPLEEQYF. The chain joins TRBV28 to TRBJ2-7; D is undetermined. This CDR3 region has 12 residues. V dropped 7 bases and J dropped 7 bases, with 14 bases sitting between them. Germline V gene lookup returns CDR1 MDHEN and CDR2 SYDVKM.

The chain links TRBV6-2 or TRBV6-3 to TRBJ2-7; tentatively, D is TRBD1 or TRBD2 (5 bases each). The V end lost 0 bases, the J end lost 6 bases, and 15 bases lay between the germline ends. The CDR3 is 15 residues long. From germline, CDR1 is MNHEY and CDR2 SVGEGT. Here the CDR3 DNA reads TGTGCCAGCAGTTACTCGAAGTTGGGACCTCCCGAGCAGTACTTC. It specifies CASSYSKLGPPEQYF.

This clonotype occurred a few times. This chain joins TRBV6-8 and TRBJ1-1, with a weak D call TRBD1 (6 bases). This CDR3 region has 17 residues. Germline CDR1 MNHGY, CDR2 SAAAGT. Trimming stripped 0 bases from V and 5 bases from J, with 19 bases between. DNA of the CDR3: TGTGCCAGCAGTTACTCCTGGGGGCGCGAAGAAAAAACTGAAGCTTTCTTT. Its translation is CASSYSWGREEKTEAFF.

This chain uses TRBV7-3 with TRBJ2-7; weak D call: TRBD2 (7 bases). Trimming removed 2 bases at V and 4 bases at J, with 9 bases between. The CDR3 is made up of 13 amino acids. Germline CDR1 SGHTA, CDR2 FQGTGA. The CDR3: CASSLEGGYEQYF. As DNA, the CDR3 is TGTGCCAGCAGCTTAGAGGGGGGGTACGAGCAGTACTTC.

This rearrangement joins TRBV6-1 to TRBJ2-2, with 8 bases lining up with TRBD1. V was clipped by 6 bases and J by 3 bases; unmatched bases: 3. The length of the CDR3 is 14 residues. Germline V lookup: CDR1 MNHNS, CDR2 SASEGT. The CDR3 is CASRKDRDTGELFF. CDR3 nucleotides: TGTGCCAGCAGAAAGGACAGGGACACCGGGGAGCTGTTTTTT.

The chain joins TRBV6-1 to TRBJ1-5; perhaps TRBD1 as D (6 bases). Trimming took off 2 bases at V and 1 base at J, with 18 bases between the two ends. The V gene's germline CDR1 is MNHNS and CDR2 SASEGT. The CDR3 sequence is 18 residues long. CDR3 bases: TGTGCCAGCAGTGAAAAGGGGGGAGCACGCCTAAGCAATCAGCCCCAGCATTTT. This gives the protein CASSEKGGARLSNQPQHF.

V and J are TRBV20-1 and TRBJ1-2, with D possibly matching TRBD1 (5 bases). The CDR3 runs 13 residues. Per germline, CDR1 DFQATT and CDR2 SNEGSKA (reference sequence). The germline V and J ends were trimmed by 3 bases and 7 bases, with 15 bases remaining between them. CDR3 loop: CSARSAGTPGYTF. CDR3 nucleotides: TGCAGTGCTAGGTCAGCAGGGACCCCTGGCTACACCTTC.

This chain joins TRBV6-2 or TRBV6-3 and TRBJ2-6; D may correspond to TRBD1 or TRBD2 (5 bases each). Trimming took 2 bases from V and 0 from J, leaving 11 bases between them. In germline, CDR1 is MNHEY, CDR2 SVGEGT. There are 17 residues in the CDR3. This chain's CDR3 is CASSYRGPTSGANVLTF. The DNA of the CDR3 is TGTGCCAGCAGTTACAGGGGACCCACCTCTGGGGCCAACGTCCTGACTTTC.

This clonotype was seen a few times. The CDR3 loop reads CASSYLGTGGTDTQYF. In DNA, the CDR3 is TGTGCCAGCAGCTACCTTGGGACAGGGGGCACAGATACGCAGTATTTT. The chain links TRBV6-5 to TRBJ2-3, with TRBD1 identical over 10 bases. Germline V lookup: CDR1 MNHEY, CDR2 SVGAGI. Losses at the gene ends were 6 bases for V and 1 base for J; bases not matched to a gene: 7. The CDR3 runs 16 residues.

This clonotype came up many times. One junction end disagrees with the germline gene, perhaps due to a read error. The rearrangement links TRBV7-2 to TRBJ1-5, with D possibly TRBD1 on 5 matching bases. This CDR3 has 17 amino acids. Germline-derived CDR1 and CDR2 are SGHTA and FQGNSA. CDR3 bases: TGTGCCAGCAGTTTAGGGAGTGGGGGGGTTGGCAATCAGCCCCAGCATTTT. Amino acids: CASSLGSGGVGNQPQHF.